Below are 17 T cell receptor beta chains sequenced from a single sample in a study of glioma-infiltrating T cells. Using RNA template, CDR3s of TCR alpha and beta were amplified with iRepertoire arm-PCR. TCRdb ran MiXCR on the multiplex PCR reads and lists one entry per CDR3 protein. The sample lists about 200,000 distinct CDR3 sequences, about 31% occurring once. The source material was glioma tissue, nonneoplastic brain tissue, or PBMCs (not recorded which). These receptors were collected from a human donor with low-grade glioma or glioblastoma, undergoing nonglioma brain surgery, or in good health (not recorded which).

This clonotype came up a few times. The chain couples TRBV29-1 to TRBJ2-5; possibly TRBD2 for D (5 bases). The CDR3 contains 14 residues. The germline gives CDR1 SQVTM, CDR2 ANQGSEA. V was shortened by 7 bases and J by 0 bases, with 15 bases between the two germline ends. The CDR3: CSGRGYGNQETQYF. In nucleotides, the CDR3 is TGCAGCGGCAGAGGGTACGGGAACCAAGAGACCCAGTACTTC.

With respect to this clonotype: A read error may explain this, as a much larger clone is one base away. This chain connects TRBV12-3 or TRBV12-4 to TRBJ2-1, with 9 bases aligning to TRBD1. This CDR3 contains 12 residues. Losses at the gene ends were 5 bases for V and 10 bases for J; bases not matched to a gene: 3. The DNA of the CDR3 is TGTGCCAGCAGTGGGACAGGGATGGAGCAGTTCTTC. Its translation is CASSGTGMEQFF.

The sample holds a few counts of this clonotype. The chain has TRBV5-1 and TRBJ2-1; D uncertain. CDR1 and CDR2 from the germline V gene are SGHRS and YFSETQ. There are 13 residues in the CDR3. V lost 2 bases and J lost 5, with 8 bases in between. CDR3 sequence (DNA): TGCGCCAGCAGCTTCCCTACGGACAATGAGCAGTTCTTC. Protein: CASSFPTDNEQFF. The full variable domain, rest sourced from reference TRBV5-1 and TRBJ2-1, is KAGVTQTPRYLIKTRGQQVTLSCSPISGHRSVSWYQQTPGQGLQFLFEYFSETQRNKGNFPGRFSGRQFSNSRSEMNVSTLELGDSALYLCASSFPTDNEQFFGPGTRLTVL.

This clonotype has ten or more counts. The chain has TRBV7-2 and TRBJ2-7, with 8 bases that match TRBD2. CDR3 size: 15 residues. The ends lost 5 bases at V and 3 bases at J; junction bases unmatched: 9. Germline V gene sequence: CDR1 SGHTA, CDR2 FQGNSA. CDR3: CASSGRGGRGYEQYF. In DNA form, the CDR3 reads TGTGCCAGCAGCGGCCGGGGGGGCAGGGGCTACGAGCAGTACTTC.

This clonotype was found a few times. V gene TRBV7-9 combines with J gene TRBJ1-2, with D unclear. Trimming removed 0 bases from V and 4 bases from J, with 21 bases in between. This CDR3 is 18 amino acids long. Germline CDR1 SEHNR, CDR2 FQNEAQ (reference sequence). In nucleotides, the CDR3 is TGTGCCAGCAGCTTAGCGATCCGGCGGACGGCGCCGATCTATGGCTACACCTTC. Translated, it gives CASSLAIRRTAPIYGYTF.

Turning to this clonotype: A read error is possible here, since a much larger clone lies one base away. The V and J genes are TRBV7-3 and TRBJ2-5; D gene uncertain. This CDR3 has 13 residues. Germline CDR1 is SGHTA and CDR2 is FQGTGA. The germline V and J ends were trimmed by 5 bases and 9 bases, with 16 bases remaining between them. The CDR3 DNA sequence: TGTGCCAGCAGCGTTGGGCCTCGTCGGGCCCAGTACTTC. Protein: CASSVGPRRAQYF.

This clonotype has only a few counts. This sequence may be a read error, since a much larger clone differs from it by one base. The CDR3 spells CSATHLAGAGEQYF. The CDR3 region has the DNA TGCAGTGCAACCCACCTAGCGGGAGCTGGGGAGCAGTACTTC. V and J are TRBV20-1 and TRBJ2-7; TRBD2 agrees at 10 bases. The CDR3 totals 14 residues. The V segment lost 6 bases and the J segment 7 bases; nucleotides outside the gene matches: 12. The germline V gene has CDR1 DFQATT and CDR2 SNEGSKA (reference sequence).

This clonotype was recorded only once. A much larger clonotype is one base distant, so this may be a read error. The chain uses TRBV2 and TRBJ1-2; the D gene is possibly TRBD1 (6 bases). The germline gives CDR1 SNHLY, CDR2 FYNNEI. CDR3 length equals 13 residues. The chain's CDR3 is CASRETGSGGCTF. CDR3 sequence (DNA): TGTGCCAGCAGGGAAACAGGGTCGGGCGGCTGCACCTTC.

The chain couples TRBV14 to TRBJ2-1; 7 nucleotides line up with TRBD2. This CDR3 region has 16 residues. The V gene end was trimmed by 4 bases and the J gene end by 7 bases; junction bases not matched to a gene: 13. CDR1 is SGHDN and CDR2 is FVKESK in the germline V gene. CDR3 in amino acids: CASSPVGGSGKNEQFF. In DNA form, the CDR3 reads TGTGCCAGCAGCCCCGTAGGCGGGAGTGGTAAGAATGAGCAGTTCTTC.

For this clonotype: This could be a read error, since a much larger clone is one nucleotide away. The gene calls are TRBV7-8 and TRBJ2-1; D gene unclear. CDR3 size: 11 residues. Deletions cut 4 bases from V and 9 bases from J, with 7 bases between. Germline V CDR1 and CDR2: SGHVS, FQNEAQ. CDR3: CASSSWTEQFF. Written as DNA, the CDR3 is TGTGCCAGCAGCTCATGGACTGAGCAGTTCTTC.

V is TRBV19 and J is TRBJ2-7, with TRBD2 as a possible D gene (6 bases). This CDR3 comprises 14 residues. The V and J ends lost 8 bases and 0 bases respectively, with 14 bases between them. From germline, CDR1 is LNHDA and CDR2 SQIVND (reference sequence). CDR3 in DNA: TGTGCCAGTTCCCGGGACTCGACCTCCTACGAGCAGTACTTC. Encoded protein: CASSRDSTSYEQYF.

Many counts were recorded for this clonotype. The rearrangement uses TRBV28 and TRBJ2-3; TRBD2 matches 9 bases. The V segment lost 6 bases and the J segment 1 base; nucleotides outside the gene matches: 2. This CDR3 has 14 amino acids. Per the germline V gene, CDR1 is MDHEN and CDR2 is SYDVKM. The CDR3 is CASSLAGGTDTQYF. CDR3 DNA sequence: TGTGCCAGCAGCTTAGCGGGAGGCACAGATACGCAGTATTTT.

Comment on this clonotype: A much larger clone lies one base from this, so it may be a read error. This chain connects TRBV2 to TRBJ2-1; D might be TRBD1 or TRBD2, each matching 6 bases. Looked up from germline, CDR1 is SNHLY and CDR2 is FYNNEI. The CDR3 totals 14 residues. This CDR3 is CAGSLGGIHNEQFF. The CDR3 DNA is TGTGCCGGCAGCTTAGGGGGGATTCACAATGAGCAGTTCTTC.

Worth noting for this clonotype: A single base separates this from a much larger clone, so it may be a read error. The gene calls are TRBV3-1 and TRBJ2-7; the D call may be TRBD1 or TRBD2 (5 bases each). V lost 2 bases to trimming and J lost 5 bases, with 7 bases between them. The CDR3 is made up of 12 amino acids. CDR1 LGHDT and CDR2 YNNKEL come from the germline V gene (reference sequence). The CDR3 reads CASSQRDDEQYF. The CDR3 DNA reads TGTGCCAGCAGCCAACGGGACGACGAGCAGTACTTC.

The chain has TRBV24-1 and TRBJ2-2, with 8 bases aligning to TRBD1. The germline CDR1 and CDR2 sequences are KGHDR and SFDVKD. The CDR3 loop spans 16 amino acids. With V trimmed by 4 bases and J by 7 bases, 10 bases remained unmatched. Written as DNA, the CDR3 is TGTGCCACCAGTGAATCCGGGACAGGTGAAATCGGGGAGCTGTTTTTT. Its protein product is CATSESGTGEIGELFF.

J is TRBJ2-3 and V is TRBV27; possibly TRBD1 for D (5 bases). V was pared by 3 bases and J by 10 bases, with 14 bases between. Germline V gives CDR1 MNHEY, CDR2 SMNVEV (reference sequence). The CDR3 sequence is 13 residues long. In DNA, the CDR3 is TGTGCCAGCAGTTTTCAGGGAACAAATGCGCAGTATTTT. Translated, it gives CASSFQGTNAQYF.

This clonotype was detected a few times. The V gene is TRBV30, the J gene TRBJ1-1; D remains ambiguous. From germline, CDR1 is GTSNPN and CDR2 SVGIG (reference sequence). Trimming removed 4 bases from V and 0 bases from J, with 9 bases in between. The CDR3 contains 13 residues. The CDR3 DNA follows: TGTGCCTGGAATGTACAGCTGAACACTGAAGCTTTCTTT. This codes for CAWNVQLNTEAFF.